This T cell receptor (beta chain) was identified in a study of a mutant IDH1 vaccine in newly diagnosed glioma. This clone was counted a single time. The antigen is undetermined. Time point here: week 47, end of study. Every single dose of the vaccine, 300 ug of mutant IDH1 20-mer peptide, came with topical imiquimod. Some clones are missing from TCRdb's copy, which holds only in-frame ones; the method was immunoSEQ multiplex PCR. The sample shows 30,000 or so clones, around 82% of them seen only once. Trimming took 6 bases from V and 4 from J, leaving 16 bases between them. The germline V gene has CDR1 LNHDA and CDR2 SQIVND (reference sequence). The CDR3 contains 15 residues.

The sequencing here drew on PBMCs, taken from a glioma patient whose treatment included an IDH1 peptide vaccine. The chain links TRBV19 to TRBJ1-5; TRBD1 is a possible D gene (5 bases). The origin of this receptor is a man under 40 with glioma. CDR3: CASRGDQGLNQPQHF. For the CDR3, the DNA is TGTGCCAGTAGGGGAGACCAGGGTCTAAATCAGCCCCAGCATTTT.